Following are 10 T cell receptor beta chains from one sample sequenced in a study of T cell responses to AZD1222 COVID-19 vaccine. The protocol was immunoSEQ multiplex PCR, while the TCRdb copy is restricted to in-frame clones and leaves out a portion. The sample carries under 300,000 clones, just over 90% recorded once. The sequenced sample was peripheral blood, obtained on day 0 of AZD1222 vaccination. Receptors were obtained from an adult in good health.

The chain recombines TRBV4-3 with TRBJ2-7; TRBD1 matches 9 bases. The germline CDR1 and CDR2 sequences are LGHNA and YSLEER. The CDR3 spans 17 residues. J gave up 2 bases and V 4 bases, and 12 bases lay outside the gene matches. The CDR3 coding sequence is TGCGCCAGCAGCCTTGCTACATCCGGGACAGGGCCCTACGAGCAGTACTTC. Its translation: CASSLATSGTGPYEQYF.

This rearrangement joins TRBV28 to TRBJ2-2; TRBD1 is a possible D gene (6 bases). CDR3 length: 14 residues. Deletions cut 4 bases from V and 7 bases from J, with 13 bases between. The germline gives CDR1 MDHEN, CDR2 SYDVKM. The CDR3 protein is CASSSPGHGGELFF. The CDR3 coding sequence is TGTGCCAGCAGTTCCCCGGGACACGGCGGGGAGCTGTTTTTT. The variable domain in full, completed from reference TRBV28 and TRBJ2-2, reads DVKVTQSSRYLVKRTGEKVFLECVQDMDHENMFWYRQDPGLGLRLIYFSYDVKMKEKGDIPEGYSVSREKKERFSLILESASTNQTSMYLCASSSPGHGGELFFGEGSRLTVL.

The rearrangement uses TRBV9 and TRBJ2-7; possible D gene TRBD2, 6 bases. The CDR3 has 15 amino acids. CDR1 is SGDLS, CDR2 YYNGEE, per germline. V lost 0 bases and J 2 bases, leaving 12 bases between the germline ends. This CDR3 is CASSVASSGTYEQYF. For the CDR3, the DNA is TGTGCCAGCAGCGTAGCGAGTAGCGGAACCTACGAGCAGTACTTC.

The V call is TRBV6-5, the J call TRBJ2-7; 9 bases line up with TRBD1. The CDR3 has 13 amino acids. V was pared by 8 bases and J by 3 bases, with 5 bases of the junction left unmatched. The germline V gene has CDR1 MNHEY and CDR2 SVGAGI. The CDR3 DNA is TGTGCCAGCGGGAGACAGGGGGTCTACGAGCAGTACTTC. It specifies CASGRQGVYEQYF.

The chain joins TRBV5-1 to TRBJ1-4; D might be TRBD1 (6 bases). The germline V gene has CDR1 SGHRS and CDR2 YFSETQ. V gave up 4 bases and J gave up 4 bases, with 14 bases separating them. This CDR3 spans 15 amino acids. CDR3 nucleotides: TGCGCCAGCAGCATCAGGGGAATCGGTAATGAAAAACTGTTTTTT. Translating gives CASSIRGIGNEKLFF.

The chain employs TRBV6-5 and TRBJ1-6; D is uncertain. Looked up from germline, CDR1 is MNHEY and CDR2 is SVGAGI. The length of the CDR3 is 14 residues. V lost 2 bases and J lost 16, with 18 bases in between. CDR3 coding DNA: TGTGCCAGCAGTTACGAACGCGCCCGGGGATATCTCCACTTT. This codes for CASSYERARGYLHF.

J is TRBJ1-6 and V is TRBV5-6; D possibly corresponds to TRBD1 (5 bases). The length of the CDR3 is 15 residues. CDR1 and CDR2 from the germline V gene are SGHDT and YYEEEE. V dropped 6 bases and J dropped 7 bases, with 17 bases sitting between them. DNA of the CDR3: TGTGCCAGCACCCCTTGGCGACAGCAGAATTCACCCCTCCACTTT. It codes for CASTPWRQQNSPLHF.

V and J are TRBV7-9 and TRBJ1-6; TRBD1 matches 10 bases. Losses at the gene ends were 5 bases for V and 6 bases for J; bases not matched to a gene: 7. Per germline, CDR1 SEHNR and CDR2 FQNEAQ (reference sequence). The CDR3 is made up of 16 amino acids. CDR3 region: CASSPRTGGPNSPLHF. CDR3 nucleotide sequence: TGTGCCAGCAGCCCTCGGACAGGGGGACCTAATTCACCCCTCCACTTT.

The chain is built from TRBV3-1 (or the pseudogene TRBV3-2) and TRBJ2-7; TRBD2 matches 7 bases. V lost 1 base, J lost 2 bases, and 8 bases stayed unmatched. The CDR3 has 16 residues. Germline lookup yields CDR1 LGHDT and CDR2 YNNKEL (reference sequence). The CDR3 here is CASSQVLLAGAYEQYF. The CDR3 DNA reads as TGTGCCAGCAGCCAAGTGTTGCTGGCGGGAGCCTACGAGCAGTACTTC.

The rearrangement links TRBV28 to TRBJ2-7; 10 bases agree with TRBD2. The J segment lost 0 bases and the V segment lost 3 bases, leaving 5 bases of the junction unmatched. Germline V lookup: CDR1 MDHEN, CDR2 SYDVKM. The CDR3 consists of 16 residues. CDR3 region: CASSFTLAGLSYEQYF. CDR3 sequence (DNA): TGTGCCAGCAGTTTCACACTAGCGGGGCTCTCCTACGAGCAGTACTTC.